A single sample is the source of the 6 T cell receptor beta chains below, sequenced in a study of shared clonotypes between healthy human individuals. Clones were read by immunoSEQ multiplex PCR, and TCRdb kept only the in-frame ones, dropping some. The sample lists about 2,500,000 clones, approximately 94% seen once, with 0.11% to 0.15% in the top ten. Material for sequencing was naive CD4+ T cells sorted from blood. Regarding subset: CD45RA+ positively selected. The source is a man between 18 and 35 years old in good health.

The V gene is TRBV19, the J gene TRBJ1-5; D is uncertain. This CDR3 spans 15 amino acids. V was trimmed by 4 bases and J by 0 bases, leaving 10 bases between them. CDR1 is LNHDA, CDR2 SQIVND, per germline (reference sequence). CDR3 DNA sequence: TGTGCCAGTAGTACAGCCAGTTATAGCAATCAGCCCCAGCATTTT. It encodes CASSTASYSNQPQHF.

The V gene is TRBV2, the J gene TRBJ2-3; TRBD2 agrees at 10 bases. The length of the CDR3 is 14 residues. J lost 3 bases, V lost 9 bases, and 6 bases had no gene match. Germline assignment: CDR1 SNHLY and CDR2 FYNNEI. As DNA, the CDR3 is TGTGCCAGACTGCTAGCGGGGGCAACAGATACGCAGTATTTT. This translates into CARLLAGATDTQYF.

The chain employs TRBV27 and TRBJ2-5, with D tentatively TRBD1 or TRBD2 (6 bases each). CDR3 size: 14 residues. Trimming removed 4 bases from V and 7 bases from J, with 16 bases in between. CDR1 MNHEY and CDR2 SMNVEV come from the germline V gene (reference sequence). The CDR3 sequence: CASSSTWSGATQYF. The CDR3 DNA reads TGTGCCAGCAGTTCCACATGGTCGGGGGCGACCCAGTACTTC.

This clone was observed a handful of times. V is TRBV2 and J is TRBJ1-5; D remains unclear. Trimming cost V 4 bases and J 4 bases, with 11 bases left between them. Germline-derived CDR1 and CDR2 are SNHLY and FYNNEI. The CDR3 is 14 residues long. CDR3 nucleotide sequence: TGTGCCAGCAGTGTTTTGGGCAGTAATCAGCCCCAGCATTTT. Its translation is CASSVLGSNQPQHF.

Details on this clone: This same CDR3 is encoded by further DNA sequences in the sample. J is TRBJ2-5 and V is TRBV5-1; D unresolved. V was clipped by 0 bases and J by 2 bases, with 8 bases between them. This CDR3 region has 14 residues. Germline V gives CDR1 SGHRS, CDR2 YFSETQ. The CDR3 DNA reads TGCGCCAGCAGCTTGGCCGGGCAGCAAGAGACCCAGTACTTC. It encodes CASSLAGQQETQYF.

The J gene is TRBJ2-5, the V gene TRBV7-3, with 11 positions matching TRBD2. J lost 2 bases, V lost 5 bases, and 4 bases had no gene match. The CDR3 totals 15 residues. Germline CDR1 and CDR2: SGHTA and FQGTGA. The CDR3: CASSLLAGAQETQYF. CDR3 in DNA: TGTGCCAGCAGCCTACTAGCGGGGGCACAAGAGACCCAGTACTTC.